Below, 12 T cell receptor beta chains from the same sample are listed, as sequenced in a study of T cells in Graves' hyperthyroidism and ophthalmopathy. Regions amplified from RNA transcripts were the TCR beta CDR3 regions. Primed by the HTBI set, a first-round RT-PCR was run on the TCR CDR3. TCRdb re-called the multiplex PCR reads through MiXCR, storing one row per CDR3 protein. Of 300,000 to 450,000 distinct CDR3 sequences detected, about 16% appear once; the ten largest clones hold around a third. Sequences were obtained from blood. All receptors derive from a woman in her 30s with Graves' hyperthyroidism.

This clonotype was found a few times. The V gene is TRBV27, the J gene TRBJ2-3; TRBD2 matches at 10 bases. This CDR3 is 15 amino acids long. Germline CDR1 MNHEY, CDR2 SMNVEV (reference sequence). V trimming: 2 bases; J trimming: 5 bases; junction bases outside the gene matches: 4. The CDR3 nucleotides are TGTGCCAGCAGTTTAGTTAGCGGGAGGAGAGATACGCAGTATTTT. Translating gives CASSLVSGRRDTQYF.

This clonotype showed up many times. This rearrangement joins TRBV18 to TRBJ1-2; D is possibly TRBD1 (5 bases). Trimming cost V 2 bases and J 0 bases, with 10 bases left between them. CDR1 and CDR2 from the germline V gene are KGHSH and LQKENI. The CDR3 consists of 15 residues. CDR3 amino acids: CASSPGTAANYGYTF. DNA for the CDR3: TGTGCCAGCTCACCAGGGACTGCTGCTAACTATGGCTACACCTTC.

Ten or more counts support this clonotype. The chain joins TRBV5-1 to TRBJ1-1; the D is unclear. The CDR3 runs 14 residues. The V and J ends lost 0 bases and 7 bases respectively, with 13 bases between them. CDR1 SGHRS and CDR2 YFSETQ come from the germline V gene. The CDR3 DNA sequence: TGCGCCAGCAGCTTGGATGTGGCAGTCAATGAAGCTTTCTTT. Its translation: CASSLDVAVNEAFF.

This clonotype came up many times. The genes are TRBV11-2 and TRBJ2-7; D remains unclear. Trimming removed 5 bases at V and 5 bases at J, with 10 bases between. CDR3 length equals 12 residues. Germline-derived CDR1 and CDR2 are SGHAT and FQNNGV. The CDR3: CASSPRLDEQYF. In DNA form, the CDR3 reads TGTGCCAGCAGCCCCCGGCTGGACGAGCAGTACTTC.

The gene calls are TRBV7-3 and TRBJ2-2; D not resolved. The CDR3 has 15 amino acids. Trimming removed 1 base at V and 1 base at J, with 7 bases between. Germline lookup yields CDR1 SGHTA and CDR2 FQGTGA. DNA of the CDR3: TGTGCCAGCAGCTTAAGTACCGGGAACACCGGGGAGCTGTTTTTT. Protein product: CASSLSTGNTGELFF.

A few counts support this clonotype. This sequence joins TRBV2 and TRBJ1-5; TRBD1 agrees at 7 bases. Losses at the gene ends were 10 bases for V and 2 bases for J; bases not matched to a gene: 5. The CDR3 loop spans 13 amino acids. CDR1 is SNHLY, CDR2 FYNNEI, per germline. The CDR3, as DNA: TGTGCCATGAGGACAGGACGCAATCAGCCCCAGCATTTT. It specifies CAMRTGRNQPQHF.

V is TRBV14 and J is TRBJ2-5; no clear D gene. From germline, CDR1 is SGHDN and CDR2 FVKESK. Trimming removed 4 bases at V and 5 bases at J, with 17 bases between. The CDR3 totals 15 residues. Here the CDR3 reads CASSPRSVTRETQYF. CDR3 nucleotide sequence: TGTGCCAGCAGCCCTCGCTCAGTGACAAGGGAGACCCAGTACTTC. Together with reference TRBV14 and TRBJ2-5, the CDR3 gives the full variable domain: EAGVTQFPSHSVIEKGQTVTLRCDPISGHDNLYWYRRVMGKEIKFLLHFVKESKQDESGMPNNRFLAERTGGTYSTLKVQPAELEDSGVYFCASSPRSVTRETQYFGPGTRLLVL.

The chain is built from TRBV19 and TRBJ1-5, with D possibly being TRBD1 (6 bases). The CDR3 has 14 residues. Per germline, CDR1 LNHDA and CDR2 SQIVND (reference sequence). Trimming took off 7 bases at V and 7 bases at J, with 17 bases between the two ends. CDR3 loop: CASTTRQGSQPQHF. Here the CDR3 DNA reads TGTGCCAGTACTACCCGGCAGGGGAGCCAGCCCCAGCATTTT. Together with reference TRBV19 and TRBJ1-5, the CDR3 gives the full variable domain: DGGITQSPKYLFRKEGQNVTLSCEQNLNHDAMYWYRQDPGQGLRLIYYSQIVNDFQKGDIAEGYSVSREKKESFPLTVTSAQKNPTAFYLCASTTRQGSQPQHFGDGTRLSIL.

The chain combines TRBV6-1 with TRBJ2-7; D unclear. Trimming took 5 bases from V and 9 from J, leaving 11 bases between them. Germline values: CDR1 MNHNS, CDR2 SASEGT. This CDR3 region has 11 residues. The CDR3 DNA is TGTGCCAGCAGTTCTCTGACGGTGCAGTACTTC. Its protein is CASSSLTVQYF.

The sample holds a few counts of this clonotype. The CDR3 loop reads CASIGTSDGYTF. In nucleotides, the CDR3 is TGTGCCAGTATCGGGACGTCCGATGGCTACACCTTC. The chain uses TRBV19 and TRBJ1-2, with D maybe TRBD1 (5 bases). V dropped 7 bases and J dropped 6 bases, with 12 bases sitting between them. The germline V gene encodes CDR1 LNHDA and CDR2 SQIVND (reference sequence). The CDR3 has 12 amino acids.

In this sample, this clonotype turned up many times. The chain combines TRBV6-1 with TRBJ2-7; possible D gene TRBD2, 5 bases. V lost 8 bases and J lost 3, with 11 bases in between. The CDR3 length is 12 residues. The germline gives CDR1 MNHNS, CDR2 SASEGT. CDR3 nucleotides: TGTGCCAGCGGAGGACCAAGCTACGAGCAGTACTTC. It translates to CASGGPSYEQYF.

This clonotype was seen only once. The chain has TRBV28 and TRBJ2-3, with D possibly called TRBD1 or TRBD2 (5 bases each). V was shortened by 4 bases and J by 1 base, with 9 bases between the two germline ends. The CDR3 covers 14 residues. The germline V gene has CDR1 MDHEN and CDR2 SYDVKM. The CDR3 DNA sequence: TGTGCCAGCAGTTCTCCGGGACGCACAGATACGCAGTATTTT. Translated, it gives CASSSPGRTDTQYF.